This T cell receptor beta chain came from a study of T cell responses to AZD1222 COVID-19 vaccine. On this clone itself: Antigen: not known.

Overall study results and limits: Epitopes outside B.1.351 and B.1.1.7 mutated regions reportedly drew nearly half of spike TCRs. Mostly white British, mostly female donors; authors suggested clonal diversity may be underestimated.

Data came from immunoSEQ multiplex PCR; TCRdb stores just in-frame clones and leaves some out. The sample has some 150,000 clones, over 75% seen once. This CDR3 contains 12 residues. V was shortened by 2 bases and J by 8 bases, with 9 bases between the two germline ends. V gene TRBV12-3 or TRBV12-4 combines with J gene TRBJ1-2; D gene unclear. This material consisted of peripheral blood, taken 28 days after the second dose of the MenACWY control vaccine. The sequence was collected from an adult who received the MenACWY meningococcal vaccine as a control. CDR3 bases: TGTGCCAGCAGTTTAATAGGGAACGGCTACACCTTC. Translating it yields CASSLIGNGYTF.